Following are 22 T cell receptor beta chains from one sample sequenced in a study of vaccination effects on CD4 cells after COVID-19. Pools of viral peptides were used by the ViraFEST assay to expand antigen-specific CD4+ T cells ahead of sequencing. With more than 9 days of culture completed, CD4+ T cells were isolated. These receptors have no identified antigens. Profiling relied on immunoSEQ multiplex PCR, and the TCRdb table lists in-frame clones only, not all of them. This table has about 8,100 clones, 65% to 85% appearing once. The sample was CD4+ T cells from PBMCs cultured with HCoV-229E spike peptides, taken before COVID-19 vaccination. Receptors were obtained from a human donor who received a COVID-19 vaccine.

This rearrangement joins TRBV4-2 to TRBJ1-3; D might be TRBD1 (5 bases). Germline lookup yields CDR1 LGHNA and CDR2 YNFKEQ. Trimming left V 4 bases short and J 0 bases short, with 13 bases between. The CDR3 is 16 residues long. DNA for the CDR3: TGTGCCAGCAGCCGGGAGGCAGACAGCTCTGGAAACACCATATATTTT. This gives the protein CASSREADSSGNTIYF.

V and J are TRBV9 and TRBJ2-3; D possibly uses TRBD1 or TRBD2 (5 bases each). The CDR3 totals 14 residues. Germline V lookup: CDR1 SGDLS, CDR2 YYNGEE. The V end lost 0 bases, the J end lost 1 base, and 6 bases lay between the germline ends. CDR3 DNA sequence: TGTGCCAGCAGCGTAGCGGGGCGCACAGATACGCAGTATTTT. This gives the protein CASSVAGRTDTQYF.

This clone was detected once. The CDR3 spells CASSSRTGDFYAYEQYF. For the CDR3, the DNA is TGTGCCAGTAGTAGCCGGACAGGGGATTTTTACGCCTACGAGCAGTACTTC. The chain employs TRBV19 and TRBJ2-7; the match to TRBD1 covers 9 bases. Germline trimming cut 4 bases from V and 2 bases from J; bases unmatched to any gene: 12. Germline V gene sequence: CDR1 LNHDA, CDR2 SQIVND (reference sequence). The CDR3 consists of 17 residues.

The J gene is TRBJ2-3, the V gene TRBV19; 13 nucleotides line up with TRBD2. Germline lookup yields CDR1 LNHDA and CDR2 SQIVND (reference sequence). The V and J ends lost 6 bases and 1 base, in that order; junction bases with no gene match: 7. The CDR3 totals 17 residues. CDR3 in amino acids: CASSGLAGVGGTDTQYF. CDR3 DNA sequence: TGTGCCAGTAGCGGACTAGCGGGAGTAGGTGGCACAGATACGCAGTATTTT.

The chain uses TRBV6-1 and TRBJ1-5; 8 nucleotides align to TRBD1. The length of the CDR3 is 13 residues. The germline V gene encodes CDR1 MNHNS and CDR2 SASEGT. With V trimmed by 3 bases and J by 7 bases, 2 bases remained unmatched. CDR3 nucleotides: TGTGCCAGCAGTGAGACAGGGGCGCAGCCCCAGCATTTT. It is translated as CASSETGAQPQHF.

This clone has more than one count but fewer than ten. The chain uses TRBV6-5 and TRBJ2-3; 10 bases agree with TRBD2. The CDR3 runs to 16 residues. The germline V gene has CDR1 MNHEY and CDR2 SVGAGI. V gave up 0 bases and J gave up 1 base; unmatched junction bases: 1. CDR3 nucleotides: TGTGCCAGCAGTTACTCGAGCGGGAGGGGCACAGATACGCAGTATTTT. Amino acids: CASSYSSGRGTDTQYF.

This rearrangement joins TRBV11-3 to TRBJ2-1, with D perhaps being TRBD1 or TRBD2 (7 bases each). This CDR3 contains 16 residues. Trimming took 5 bases from V and 2 from J, leaving 16 bases between them. The germline V gene encodes CDR1 SGHNT and CDR2 YENEEA. The CDR3 sequence is CASSPAAGTAYNEQFF. The CDR3 bases are TGTGCCAGCAGCCCCGCAGCGGGGACAGCCTACAATGAGCAGTTCTTC.

The CDR3 nucleotides read TGTGCCAGTAGTTCCATCCGTGAAGGGGTTGCTGGCTACACCTTC. It encodes CASSSIREGVAGYTF. V is TRBV19 and J is TRBJ1-2; perhaps TRBD1 as D (5 bases). The V end was cut by 5 bases, the J end by 7 bases, with 20 bases between. The CDR3 extends over 15 amino acids. The germline V gene encodes CDR1 LNHDA and CDR2 SQIVND (reference sequence).

This clone was picked up one time. V usage is TRBV24-1 and J usage is TRBJ2-5; possible D gene TRBD1, 6 bases. The CDR3 spans 14 residues. Germline CDR1 is KGHDR and CDR2 is SFDVKD. V lost 3 bases, J lost 5 bases, and 12 bases lay in between. This CDR3 is CATSDPRGVETQYF. CDR3 in DNA: TGTGCCACCAGTGATCCCAGGGGAGTGGAGACCCAGTACTTC.

The chain links TRBV3-1 (or the pseudogene TRBV3-2) to TRBJ2-7, with D maybe TRBD2 (6 bases). This CDR3 is 15 amino acids long. V shed 1 base and J shed 5 bases, with 15 bases lying between them. Germline assignment: CDR1 LGHDT and CDR2 YNNKEL (reference sequence). The CDR3 is CASSQVTGVRDEQYF. The CDR3 DNA reads as TGTGCCAGCAGCCAAGTCACGGGGGTTCGGGACGAGCAGTACTTC.

V usage is TRBV6-5 and J usage is TRBJ2-7; 9 positions match TRBD1. The CDR3 contains 14 residues. V trimming: 7 bases; J trimming: 2 bases; junction bases outside the gene matches: 6. Germline V CDR1 and CDR2: MNHEY, SVGAGI. DNA of the CDR3: TGTGCCAGCACCCTGGACAGGGGAGCCTACGAGCAGTACTTC. This gives the protein CASTLDRGAYEQYF.

This chain connects TRBV6-6 to TRBJ1-4, with a weak D call TRBD1 (5 bases). Germline V gives CDR1 MNHNY, CDR2 SVGAGI (reference sequence). V shed 2 bases and J shed 6 bases, with 10 bases lying between them. This CDR3 is 14 amino acids long. The CDR3 nucleotides read TGTGCCAGCAGTTACGGGGGGACGGATGAAAAACTGTTTTTT. Protein product: CASSYGGTDEKLFF.

In its sample, this clone was seen a few times. The chain combines TRBV5-1 with TRBJ1-5; TRBD1 agrees at 8 bases. The V gene end was trimmed by 4 bases and the J gene end by 5 bases; junction bases not matched to a gene: 14. Germline values: CDR1 SGHRS, CDR2 YFSETQ. The CDR3 is 17 amino acids. The CDR3 coding sequence is TGCGCCAGCAGCCCAAATCGACAGGGGACGAGCCATCAGCCCCAGCATTTT. Its protein is CASSPNRQGTSHQPQHF.

The chain joins TRBV29-1 to TRBJ2-3, with D unresolved. Germline CDR1 and CDR2: SQVTM and ANQGSEA. This CDR3 has 13 amino acids. V was pared by 6 bases and J by 2 bases, with 12 bases between. DNA for the CDR3: TGCAGCGTCGGAATGCAGATCACAGATACGCAGTATTTT. Translation gives CSVGMQITDTQYF.

This chain connects TRBV24-1 to TRBJ2-1, with TRBD2 identical over 13 bases. From germline, CDR1 is KGHDR and CDR2 SFDVKD. J lost 0 bases, V lost 3 bases, and 7 bases had no gene match. The CDR3 runs 19 residues. CDR3 amino acids: CATSDPGLAGSRSYNEQFF. The CDR3 DNA reads as TGTGCCACCAGTGATCCGGGACTAGCGGGGTCCCGCTCCTACAATGAGCAGTTCTTC.

The J gene is TRBJ2-7, the V gene TRBV12-3 or TRBV12-4, with D possibly TRBD1 on 5 matching bases. The CDR3 length is 13 residues. V lost 3 bases and J lost 2, with 8 bases in between. The CDR3 sequence is CASSFKGPYEQYF. The CDR3 coding sequence is TGTGCCAGCAGTTTTAAGGGGCCCTACGAGCAGTACTTC.

The DNA for the CDR3 is TGTGCCAGCAGAAGCCTACTGACAAACCCGAAAAACATTCAGTACTTC. Encoded protein: CASRSLLTNPKNIQYF. This rearrangement joins TRBV27 to TRBJ2-4; no clear D gene. The germline V gene encodes CDR1 MNHEY and CDR2 SMNVEV (reference sequence). This CDR3 comprises 16 residues. The ends were cut back, 6 bases at V and 4 bases at J, with 19 bases in the middle.

The table lists this clone with a few counts. The chain has TRBV2 and TRBJ2-1; TRBD2 matches at 8 bases. This CDR3 comprises 16 residues. Germline-derived CDR1 and CDR2 are SNHLY and FYNNEI. With V trimmed by 6 bases and J by 0 bases, 7 bases remained unmatched. CDR3 sequence: CASRRLAGDSYNEQFF. In DNA, the CDR3 is TGTGCCAGCAGGAGGCTAGCGGGCGACTCCTACAATGAGCAGTTCTTC.

This clone was found once. The CDR3 DNA sequence: TGTGCCAGTATAGCCGGGCCATCCTACAATGAGCAGTTCTTC. Translation gives CASIAGPSYNEQFF. The V and J genes are TRBV19 and TRBJ2-1; D not certain. There are 14 residues in the CDR3. Germline lookup yields CDR1 LNHDA and CDR2 SQIVND (reference sequence). Trimming removed 7 bases at V and 1 base at J, with 11 bases between.

The chain recombines TRBV7-2 with TRBJ2-7; D is possibly TRBD1 (6 bases). The CDR3 is made up of 15 amino acids. Trimming cost V 2 bases and J 2 bases, with 13 bases left between them. From germline, CDR1 is SGHTA and CDR2 FQGNSA. In nucleotides, the CDR3 is TGTGCCAGCAGCTTATACAGGGTGGGAACCTACGAGCAGTACTTC. It codes for CASSLYRVGTYEQYF.

This clone occurred once. The chain joins TRBV5-6 to TRBJ2-3; no firm D call. The CDR3 contains 13 residues. Trimming cost V 3 bases and J 4 bases, with 9 bases left between them. Per germline, CDR1 SGHDT and CDR2 YYEEEE. The CDR3 sequence: CASSSLGSDTQYF. For the CDR3, the DNA is TGTGCCAGCAGCTCACTTGGCTCAGATACGCAGTATTTT.

V is TRBV5-1 and J is TRBJ1-1, with D maybe TRBD1 (5 bases). CDR3 length: 15 residues. Trimming stripped 5 bases from V and 1 base from J, with 15 bases between. CDR1 and CDR2 (germline): SGHRS, YFSETQ. The CDR3 sequence is CASRWGPAGNTEAFF. The CDR3 DNA follows: TGCGCCAGCAGATGGGGACCCGCGGGGAACACTGAAGCTTTCTTT.